The 9 T cell receptor beta chains below come from one sample, sequenced in a study of blood T cell repertoires in COVID-19. Clones were sequenced by immunoSEQ multiplex PCR, and TCRdb holds only the in-frame ones, with some missing. This repertoire shows about 95,000 clones, roughly 76% found once; its top ten account for around 5.2%. The sequenced sample consisted of peripheral blood. These TCRs come from an older man with COVID-19, enrolled during active disease.

This clone was observed a single time. The chain combines TRBV28 with TRBJ1-2; TRBD1 might be the D (6 bases). CDR3 length: 14 residues. The germline V gene has CDR1 MDHEN and CDR2 SYDVKM. V shed 1 base and J shed 4 bases, with 10 bases lying between them. The CDR3 DNA reads as TGTGCCAGCAGTTTATCAGGACAGATCTATGGCTACACCTTC. Translating it yields CASSLSGQIYGYTF.

CDR3: CASSTRRGTEAFF. Here the CDR3 DNA reads TGTGCCAGCAGCACTCGTAGGGGGACTGAAGCTTTCTTT. The chain recombines TRBV4-2 with TRBJ1-1; a possible D gene is TRBD1 (6 bases). CDR1 LGHNA and CDR2 YNFKEQ come from the germline V gene. V was pared by 5 bases and J by 5 bases, with 12 bases between. This CDR3 is 13 amino acids long.

The genes are TRBV30 and TRBJ1-2; D uncertain. V lost 0 bases and J 9 bases, leaving 14 bases between the germline ends. This CDR3 has 13 residues. Germline CDR1 GTSNPN, CDR2 SVGIG (reference sequence). The CDR3 bases are TGTGCCTGGAGTGTTCCACCGCTACCTAGCTACACCTTC. This gives the protein CAWSVPPLPSYTF.

The V call is TRBV7-6, the J call TRBJ1-4; unclear D gene. CDR1 is SGHVS and CDR2 is FNYEAQ in the germline V gene. V lost 5 bases to trimming and J lost 5 bases, with 12 bases between them. CDR3 length: 14 residues. The chain's CDR3 is CASSPRTGNEKLFF. The CDR3 DNA follows: TGTGCCAGCAGCCCCAGGACGGGGAATGAAAAACTGTTTTTT.

The gene calls are TRBV5-5 and TRBJ1-2; D gene uncertain. Trimming removed 2 bases from V and 3 bases from J, with 14 bases in between. CDR1 SGHKS and CDR2 YYEKEE come from the germline V gene (reference sequence). The CDR3 has 15 amino acids. The CDR3 DNA reads as TGTGCCAGCAGCTTTCAATCCCCTACTTACTATGGCTACACCTTC. Protein product: CASSFQSPTYYGYTF.

The CDR3 is CASSSLRREGSYEQYF. In DNA, the CDR3 is TGTGCCAGCAGCTCCCTTCGCCGGGAGGGTTCCTACGAGCAGTACTTC. The gene calls are TRBV7-9 and TRBJ2-7; 8 bases are a match to TRBD2. The germline V gene encodes CDR1 SEHNR and CDR2 FQNEAQ (reference sequence). The CDR3 covers 16 residues. Trimming at V came to 4 bases and at J to 1 base, leaving 9 bases not matched to a gene.

The V call is TRBV5-1, the J call TRBJ2-1, with 16 positions matching TRBD2. The length of the CDR3 is 15 residues. V gave up 4 bases and J gave up 8 bases; unmatched junction bases: 3. CDR1 and CDR2 (germline): SGHRS, YFSETQ. The CDR3 DNA reads TGCGCCAGCAGCCCCGGGACTAGCGGGGGGGATGAGCAGTTCTTC. Translation: CASSPGTSGGDEQFF. Together with reference TRBV5-1 and TRBJ2-1, the CDR3 gives the full variable domain: KAGVTQTPRYLIKTRGQQVTLSCSPISGHRSVSWYQQTPGQGLQFLFEYFSETQRNKGNFPGRFSGRQFSNSRSEMNVSTLELGDSALYLCASSPGTSGGDEQFFGPGTRLTVL.

The chain recombines TRBV24-1 with TRBJ1-5; the D gene is possibly TRBD1 (6 bases). V lost 5 bases to trimming and J lost 4 bases, with 8 bases between them. Germline loops: CDR1 KGHDR, CDR2 SFDVKD. This CDR3 region has 13 residues. The CDR3 here is CATSAQGNQPQHF. Here the CDR3 DNA reads TGTGCCACCAGTGCACAGGGAAATCAGCCCCAGCATTTT.

The chain couples TRBV19 to TRBJ2-1; 13 bases are a match to TRBD2. This CDR3 contains 13 residues. After removal of 6 bases from V and 8 bases from J, the junction contained 1 base not matched to a gene. Looked up from germline, CDR1 is LNHDA and CDR2 is SQIVND (reference sequence). CDR3 amino acids: CASRTSGRDEQFF. The CDR3 DNA is TGTGCCAGTAGAACTAGCGGGAGGGATGAGCAGTTCTTC.